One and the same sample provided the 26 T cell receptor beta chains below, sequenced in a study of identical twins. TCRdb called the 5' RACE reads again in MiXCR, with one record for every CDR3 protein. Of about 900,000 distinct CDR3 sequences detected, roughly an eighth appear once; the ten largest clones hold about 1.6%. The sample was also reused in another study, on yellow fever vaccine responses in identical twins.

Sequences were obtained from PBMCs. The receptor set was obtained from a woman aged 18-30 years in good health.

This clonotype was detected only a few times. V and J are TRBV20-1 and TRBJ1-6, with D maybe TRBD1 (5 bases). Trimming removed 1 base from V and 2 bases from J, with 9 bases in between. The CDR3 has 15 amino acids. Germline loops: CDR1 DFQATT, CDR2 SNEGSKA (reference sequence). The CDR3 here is CSARAGQTYNSPLHF. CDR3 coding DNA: TGCAGTGCTAGAGCAGGGCAGACCTATAATTCACCCCTCCACTTT.

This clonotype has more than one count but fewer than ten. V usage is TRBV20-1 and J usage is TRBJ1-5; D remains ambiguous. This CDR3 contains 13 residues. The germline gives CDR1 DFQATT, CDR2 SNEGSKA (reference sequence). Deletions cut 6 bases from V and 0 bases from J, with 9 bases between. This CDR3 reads CSADDNSNQPQHF. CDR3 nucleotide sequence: TGCAGTGCCGACGATAATAGCAATCAGCCCCAGCATTTT.

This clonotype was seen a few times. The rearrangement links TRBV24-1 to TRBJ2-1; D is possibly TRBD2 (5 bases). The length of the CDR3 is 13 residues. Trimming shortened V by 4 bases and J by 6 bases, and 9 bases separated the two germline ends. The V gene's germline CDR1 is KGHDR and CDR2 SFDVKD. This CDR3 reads CATSEEVVNEQFF. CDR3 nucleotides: TGTGCCACCAGTGAGGAGGTCGTCAATGAGCAGTTCTTC.

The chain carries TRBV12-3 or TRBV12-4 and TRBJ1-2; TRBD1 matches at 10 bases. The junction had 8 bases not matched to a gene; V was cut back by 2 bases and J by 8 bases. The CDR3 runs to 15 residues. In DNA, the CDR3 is TGTGCCAGCAGTTTAATGGGACAGGGGATAGGCGGCTACACCTTC. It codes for CASSLMGQGIGGYTF.

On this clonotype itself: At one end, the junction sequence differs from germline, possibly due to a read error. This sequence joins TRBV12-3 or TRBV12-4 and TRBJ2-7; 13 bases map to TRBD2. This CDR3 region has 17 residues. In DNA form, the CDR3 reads TGTGCCTGCAGTTTCGGGACTAGCGGGACTCTCGGCCACGAGCAGTACTTC. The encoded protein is CACSFGTSGTLGHEQYF.

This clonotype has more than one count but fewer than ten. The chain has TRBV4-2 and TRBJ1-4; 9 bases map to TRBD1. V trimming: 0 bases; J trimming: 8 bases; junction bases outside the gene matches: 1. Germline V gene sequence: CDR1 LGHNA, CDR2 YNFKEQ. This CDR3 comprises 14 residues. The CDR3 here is CASSQDDRGEKLFF. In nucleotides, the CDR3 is TGTGCCAGCAGCCAAGATGACAGGGGGGAAAAACTGTTTTTT.

CDR3: CATSRDRAGTLMGREFPGANVLTF. The CDR3 coding sequence is TGTGCCACCAGCAGAGATCGAGCAGGGACATTAATGGGGCGGGAGTTTCCTGGGGCCAACGTCCTGACTTTC. The chain employs TRBV15 and TRBJ2-6; TRBD2 is a possible D gene (7 bases). Trimming left V 0 bases short and J 2 bases short, with 32 bases between. The CDR3 is 24 residues long. Germline CDR1 is LNHNV and CDR2 is YYDKDF (reference sequence).

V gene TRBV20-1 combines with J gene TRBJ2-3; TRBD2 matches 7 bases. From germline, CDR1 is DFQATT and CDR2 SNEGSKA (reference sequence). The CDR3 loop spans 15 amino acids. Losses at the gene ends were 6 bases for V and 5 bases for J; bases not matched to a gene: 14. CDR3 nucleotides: TGCAGTGCGGGGCCGGAGCGGGAAGGTAAAGATACGCAGTATTTT. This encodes CSAGPEREGKDTQYF.

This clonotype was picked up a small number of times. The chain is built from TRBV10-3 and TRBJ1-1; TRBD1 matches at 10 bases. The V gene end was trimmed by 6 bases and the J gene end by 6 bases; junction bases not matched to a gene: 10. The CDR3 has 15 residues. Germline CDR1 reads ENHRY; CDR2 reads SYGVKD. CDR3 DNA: TGTGCCATCAGCAGGGACAGGGGTATTTCGGCTGAAGCTTTCTTT. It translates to CAISRDRGISAEAFF.

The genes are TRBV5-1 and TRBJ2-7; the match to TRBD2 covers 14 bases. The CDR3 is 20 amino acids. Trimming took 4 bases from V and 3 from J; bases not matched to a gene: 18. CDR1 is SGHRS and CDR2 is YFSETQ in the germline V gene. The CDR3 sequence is CASSRGLTSGRATQVYEQYF. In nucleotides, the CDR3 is TGCGCCAGCAGCCGGGGGTTGACTAGCGGGAGGGCCACCCAAGTCTACGAGCAGTACTTC. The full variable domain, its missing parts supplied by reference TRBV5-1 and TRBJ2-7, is KAGVTQTPRYLIKTRGQQVTLSCSPISGHRSVSWYQQTPGQGLQFLFEYFSETQRNKGNFPGRFSGRQFSNSRSEMNVSTLELGDSALYLCASSRGLTSGRATQVYEQYFGPGTRLTVT.

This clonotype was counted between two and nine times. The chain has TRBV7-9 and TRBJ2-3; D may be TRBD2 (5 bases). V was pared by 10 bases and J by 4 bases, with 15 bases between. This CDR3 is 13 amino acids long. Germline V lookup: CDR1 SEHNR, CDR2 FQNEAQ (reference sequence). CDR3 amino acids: CATTRVFADTQYF. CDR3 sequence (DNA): TGTGCCACCACTAGGGTTTTTGCAGATACGCAGTATTTT.

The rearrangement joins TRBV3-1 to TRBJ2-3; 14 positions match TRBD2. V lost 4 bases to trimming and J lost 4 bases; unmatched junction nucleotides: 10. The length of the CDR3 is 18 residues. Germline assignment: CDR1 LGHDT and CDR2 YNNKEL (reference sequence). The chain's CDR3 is CASSRRLAGGSTPDTQYF. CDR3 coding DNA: TGTGCCAGCAGCCGAAGACTAGCGGGGGGGAGTACCCCAGATACGCAGTATTTT.

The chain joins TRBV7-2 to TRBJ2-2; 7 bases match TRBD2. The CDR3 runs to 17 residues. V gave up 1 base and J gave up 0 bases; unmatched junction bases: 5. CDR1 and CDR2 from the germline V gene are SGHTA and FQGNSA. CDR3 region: CASSLGRGVANTGELFF. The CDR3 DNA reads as TGTGCCAGCAGCTTAGGACGGGGGGTCGCGAACACCGGGGAGCTGTTTTTT.

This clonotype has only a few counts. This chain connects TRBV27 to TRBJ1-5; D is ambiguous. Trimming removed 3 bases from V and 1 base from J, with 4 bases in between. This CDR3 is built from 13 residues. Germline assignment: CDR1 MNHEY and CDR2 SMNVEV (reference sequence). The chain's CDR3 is CASSFKSNQPQHF. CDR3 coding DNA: TGTGCCAGCAGTTTTAAGAGCAATCAGCCCCAGCATTTT.

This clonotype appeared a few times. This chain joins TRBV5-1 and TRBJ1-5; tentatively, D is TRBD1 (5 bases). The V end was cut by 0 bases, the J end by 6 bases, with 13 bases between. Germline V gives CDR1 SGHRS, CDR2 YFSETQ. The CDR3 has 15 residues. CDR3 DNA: TGCGCCAGCAGCTTGGAAGGGGTTGAGGGTCAGCCCCAGCATTTT. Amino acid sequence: CASSLEGVEGQPQHF.

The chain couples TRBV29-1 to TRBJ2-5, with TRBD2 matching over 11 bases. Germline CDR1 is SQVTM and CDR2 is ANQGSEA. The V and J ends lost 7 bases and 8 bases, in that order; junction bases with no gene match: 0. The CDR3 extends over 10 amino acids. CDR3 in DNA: TGCAGCGGACTAGCGGGAACCCAGTACTTC. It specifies CSGLAGTQYF. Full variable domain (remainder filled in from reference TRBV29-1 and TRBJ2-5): SAVISQKPSRDICQRGTSLTIQCQVDSQVTMMFWYRQQPGQSLTLIATANQGSEATYESGFVIDKFPISRPNLTFSTLTVSNMSPEDSSIYLCSGLAGTQYFGPGTRLLVL.

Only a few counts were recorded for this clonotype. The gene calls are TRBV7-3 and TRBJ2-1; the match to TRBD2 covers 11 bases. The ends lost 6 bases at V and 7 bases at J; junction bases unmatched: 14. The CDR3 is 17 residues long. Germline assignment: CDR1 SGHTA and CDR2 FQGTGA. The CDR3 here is CASSLLNLAGGANEQFF. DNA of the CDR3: TGTGCCAGCAGTCTCCTGAATTTAGCGGGAGGGGCAAATGAGCAGTTCTTC.

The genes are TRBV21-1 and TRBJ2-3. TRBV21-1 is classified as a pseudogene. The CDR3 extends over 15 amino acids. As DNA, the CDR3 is TGTGCCAGCAGGGTAACGAGGCGTTACACAGATACGCAGTATTTT. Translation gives CASRVTRRYTDTQYF.

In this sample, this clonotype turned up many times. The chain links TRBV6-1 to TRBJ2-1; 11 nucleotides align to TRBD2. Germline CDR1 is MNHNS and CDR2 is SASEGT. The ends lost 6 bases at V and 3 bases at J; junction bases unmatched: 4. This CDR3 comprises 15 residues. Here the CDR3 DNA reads TGTGCCAGCAGAGGGACTAGCGGCATCTACAATGAGCAGTTCTTC. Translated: CASRGTSGIYNEQFF.

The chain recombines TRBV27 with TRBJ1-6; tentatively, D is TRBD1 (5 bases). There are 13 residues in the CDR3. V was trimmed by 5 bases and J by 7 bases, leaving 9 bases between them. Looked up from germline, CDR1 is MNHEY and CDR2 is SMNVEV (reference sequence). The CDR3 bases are TGTGCCAGCAGTCTCCGACAGAATTCACCCCTCCACTTT. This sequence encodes CASSLRQNSPLHF.

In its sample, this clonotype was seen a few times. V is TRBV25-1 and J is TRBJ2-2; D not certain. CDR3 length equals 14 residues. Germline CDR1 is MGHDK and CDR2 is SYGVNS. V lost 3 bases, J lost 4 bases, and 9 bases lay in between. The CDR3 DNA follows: TGTGCCAGCAGTGAGACTGGTCCCACCGGGGAGCTGTTTTTT. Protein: CASSETGPTGELFF.

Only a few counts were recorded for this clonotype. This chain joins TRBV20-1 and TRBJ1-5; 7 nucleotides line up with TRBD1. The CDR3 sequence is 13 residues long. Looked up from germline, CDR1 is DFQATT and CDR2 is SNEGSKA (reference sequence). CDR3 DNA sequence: TGCAGCGTGGGACAGTATAGCAATCAGCCCCAGCATTTT. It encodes CSVGQYSNQPQHF.

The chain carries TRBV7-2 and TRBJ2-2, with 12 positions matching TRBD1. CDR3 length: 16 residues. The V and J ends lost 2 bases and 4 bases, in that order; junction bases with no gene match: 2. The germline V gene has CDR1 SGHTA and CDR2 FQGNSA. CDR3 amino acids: CASSLLGQGATGELFF. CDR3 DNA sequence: TGTGCCAGCAGCTTACTGGGACAGGGGGCCACCGGGGAGCTGTTTTTT.

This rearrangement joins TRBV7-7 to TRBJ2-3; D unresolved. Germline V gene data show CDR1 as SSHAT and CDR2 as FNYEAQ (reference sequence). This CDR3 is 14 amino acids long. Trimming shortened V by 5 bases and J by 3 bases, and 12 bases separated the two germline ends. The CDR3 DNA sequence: TGTGCCAGCAGCACCCGGGTTTATACAGATACGCAGTATTTT. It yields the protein CASSTRVYTDTQYF.

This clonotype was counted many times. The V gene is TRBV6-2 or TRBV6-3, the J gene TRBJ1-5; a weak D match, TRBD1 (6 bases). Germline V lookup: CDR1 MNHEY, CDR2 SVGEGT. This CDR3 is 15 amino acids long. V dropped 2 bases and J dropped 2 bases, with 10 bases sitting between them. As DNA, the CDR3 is TGTGCCAGCAGTTACGGGGGCTCTGGCAATCAGCCCCAGCATTTT. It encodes CASSYGGSGNQPQHF.

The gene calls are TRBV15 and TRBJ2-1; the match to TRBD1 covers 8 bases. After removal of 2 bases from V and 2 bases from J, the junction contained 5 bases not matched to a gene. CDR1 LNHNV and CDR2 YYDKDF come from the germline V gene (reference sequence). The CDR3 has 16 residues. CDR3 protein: CATSRRDRGAYNEQFF. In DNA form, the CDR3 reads TGTGCCACCAGCAGACGTGACAGGGGAGCCTACAATGAGCAGTTCTTC.